A selection of T cell receptor beta chains follows, all from one sample in a study of blood T cell repertoires in COVID-19. The method was immunoSEQ multiplex PCR; TCRdb's version includes in-frame clones alone and lacks a portion of them. Altogether approximately 300,000 clones are present, 87% being singletons, with the ten largest covering approximately 5.4%. Sequenced input: PBMCs or T cells enriched from blood (not recorded which). These receptor sequences come from a woman aged 25 to 39 who had recovered from COVID-19. Each CDR3 is given without its conserved first and last residue.

cdr3_aa | j_call | v_call
ASSYRQGRAEAF | TRBJ1-1 | TRBV7-9
ASSPQTSGGSDTQY | TRBJ2-3 | TRBV18
ASSSHRTENTGELF | TRBJ2-2 | TRBV6-2/TRBV6-3
ASSLPPGSSGNTIY | TRBJ1-3 | TRBV5-6
ALGGDNEQF | TRBJ2-1 | TRBV2
ASSLTSVGETQY | TRBJ2-5 | TRBV7-9
ATSGDSWSTDTQY | TRBJ2-3 | TRBV15
ASSMGGAASGNTIY | TRBJ1-3 | TRBV19
ASSLTGQAKNQPQH | TRBJ1-5 | TRBV7-6
SALTGVKEKLF | TRBJ1-4 | TRBV29-1
ASSDRGGSYEQY | TRBJ2-7 | TRBV6-1
ASSIGGGSEAF | TRBJ1-1 | TRBV19
ASSFNDQTYEQY | TRBJ2-7 | TRBV5-5
ASGTGTGVPEAF | TRBJ1-1 | TRBV10-2
ASRRMWGQGRVTEAF | TRBJ1-1 | TRBV27
ASSLGTGPNSPLH | TRBJ1-6 | TRBV5-1
ASKFGQLNQPQH | TRBJ1-5 | TRBV19
AWETGGGQPQH | TRBJ1-5 | TRBV30
ASSAATGEGTEAF | TRBJ1-1 | TRBV9
SVQDRGTSTGELF | TRBJ2-2 | TRBV29-1
ASSDTSGGTDTQY | TRBJ2-3 | TRBV7-9
ASSLGSRYEQF | TRBJ2-1 | TRBV5-6
SASLGLAGLRQY | TRBJ2-3 | TRBV20-1
ASSQEAGNQPQH | TRBJ1-5 | TRBV4-2
ASSFFRSYNRGQDTQY | TRBJ2-3 | TRBV5-4
ASSFKGALGTEAF | TRBJ1-1 | TRBV5-4
ASSPVVMNTEAF | TRBJ1-1 | TRBV18
SGLRGGGTEAF | TRBJ1-1 | TRBV29-1
ASSLLDYGYT | TRBJ1-2 | TRBV7-9
ASSSGVIGRSPLH | TRBJ1-6 | TRBV5-1
ASSPVGATDTQY | TRBJ2-3 | TRBV10-2
ASSPVRAGANVLT | TRBJ2-6 | TRBV27
ASSVTGVEQY | TRBJ2-7 | TRBV9
ASSALAGASGEQY | TRBJ2-7 | TRBV19
ASSLADRTNTEAF | TRBJ1-1 | TRBV7-9
ASSPARNYGYT | TRBJ1-2 | TRBV18
ASSGRGLGTDTQY | TRBJ2-3 | TRBV11-3
ASGTGTYNEQF | TRBJ2-1 | TRBV19
AWSDGTGIGYT | TRBJ1-2 | TRBV30
ASSPGTFQETQY | TRBJ2-5 | TRBV2
ASSVKWGADTQY | TRBJ2-3 | TRBV9
ASSSMGQGAEQF | TRBJ2-1 | TRBV27
ASSPETPETQY | TRBJ2-5 | TRBV18
ASSFRENNEQF | TRBJ2-1 | TRBV7-2
ASSEYGQGDGYT | TRBJ1-2 | TRBV25-1
ASSVATTGAYGYT | TRBJ1-2 | TRBV9
ASSYSGTVEAF | TRBJ1-1 | TRBV6-5
ASSRTRGTEAF | TRBJ1-1 | TRBV2
ASSLGAGPGYEQY | TRBJ2-7 | TRBV11-1
ASSRGSTEAF | TRBJ1-1 | TRBV5-1
ASSFRQYGYT | TRBJ1-2 | TRBV12-3/TRBV12-4
ASSEQVMNTEAF | TRBJ1-1 | TRBV6-1
ASSRPPGLSYEQY | TRBJ2-7 | TRBV6-2/TRBV6-3